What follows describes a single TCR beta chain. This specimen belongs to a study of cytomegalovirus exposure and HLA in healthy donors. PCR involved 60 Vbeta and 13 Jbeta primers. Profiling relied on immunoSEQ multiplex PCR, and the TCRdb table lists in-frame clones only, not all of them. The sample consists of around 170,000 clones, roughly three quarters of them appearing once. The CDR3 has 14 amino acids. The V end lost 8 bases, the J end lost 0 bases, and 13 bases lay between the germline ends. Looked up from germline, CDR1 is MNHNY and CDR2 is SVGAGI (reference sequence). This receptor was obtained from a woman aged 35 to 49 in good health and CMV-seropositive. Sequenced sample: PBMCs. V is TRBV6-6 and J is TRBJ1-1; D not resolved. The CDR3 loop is CASGGSTLNTEAFF. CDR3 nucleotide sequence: TGTGCCAGCGGAGGGAGTACTTTGAACACTGAAGCTTTCTTT.